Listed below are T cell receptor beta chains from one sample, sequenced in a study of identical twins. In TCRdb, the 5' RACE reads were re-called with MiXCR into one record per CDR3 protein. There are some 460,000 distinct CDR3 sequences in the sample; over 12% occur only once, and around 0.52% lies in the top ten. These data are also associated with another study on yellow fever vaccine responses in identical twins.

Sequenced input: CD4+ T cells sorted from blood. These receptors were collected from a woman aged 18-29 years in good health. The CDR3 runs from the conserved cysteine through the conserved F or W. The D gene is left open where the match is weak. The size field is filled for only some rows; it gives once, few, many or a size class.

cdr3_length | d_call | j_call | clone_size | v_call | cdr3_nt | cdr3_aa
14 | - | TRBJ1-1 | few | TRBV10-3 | TGTGCCACTACAGGGACACCCATGAACACTGAAGCTTTCTTT | CATTGTPMNTEAFF
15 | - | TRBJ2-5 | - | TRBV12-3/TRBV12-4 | TGTGCCAGCTGCGGGGAAATGGGAGCCGGGGAGACCCAGTACTTC | CASCGEMGAGETQYF
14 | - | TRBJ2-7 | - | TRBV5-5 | TGTGCCATCAGCTCTGGGCTTCTCTCCTACGAGCAGTACTTC | CAISSGLLSYEQYF
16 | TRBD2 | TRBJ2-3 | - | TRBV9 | TGTGCCAGCAGCGTACGGCCCGGGACTAGAACAGATACGCAGTATTTT | CASSVRPGTRTDTQYF
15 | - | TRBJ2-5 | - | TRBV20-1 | TGCAGTGCTAGAGCCGGGTCCTCTATCCGGGAGACCCAGTACTTC | CSARAGSSIRETQYF
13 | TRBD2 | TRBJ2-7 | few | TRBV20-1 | TGCAGTGTTCCTCGGGGGGGAAACTACGAGCAGTACTTC | CSVPRGGNYEQYF
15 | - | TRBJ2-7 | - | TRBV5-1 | TGCGCCAGCAGCCGGACCCCCGAGGGACCCTACGAGCAGTACTTC | CASSRTPEGPYEQYF
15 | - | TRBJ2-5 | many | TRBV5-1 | TGCGCCAGCAGCTCCTCAGAGGTGGGAAGGGAGACCCAGTACTTC | CASSSSEVGRETQYF
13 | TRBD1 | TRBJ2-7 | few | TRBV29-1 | TGCAGCGTTGAGGACAGGCTTACCTACGAGCAGTACTTC | CSVEDRLTYEQYF
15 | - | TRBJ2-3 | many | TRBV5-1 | TGCGCCAGCAGCCGGGACGGAACTAGCACAGATACGCAGTATTTT | CASSRDGTSTDTQYF
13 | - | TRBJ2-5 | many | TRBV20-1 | TGCAGTGCATATTGGAGCGGACGGGAGACCCAGTACTTC | CSAYWSGRETQYF
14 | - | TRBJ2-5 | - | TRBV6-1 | TGTGCCAGCAGTACCTTAGCGGTACAAGAGACCCAGTACTTC | CASSTLAVQETQYF
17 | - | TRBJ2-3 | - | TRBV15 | TGTGCCACGAAGGAAACAGGGAGGGGTAGTGGTACAGATACGCAGTATTTT | CATKETGRGSGTDTQYF